In its sample, the clone carrying this T cell receptor beta chain was seen once. Its matching antigen is unknown. The record originates from a study of cytomegalovirus exposure and HLA in healthy donors. Study overall: Both the 95 to 150 validation repertoires and the approximately 700 first-cohort repertoires used the same platform, as reported by a later analysis. Study-wide findings and caveats: Cytomegalovirus-associated status was assigned to more than 150 TCR beta chains. In vitro experiments confirmed that a few CMV-associated chains were specific for CMV antigens.

The germline CDR1 and CDR2 sequences are SGHRS and YFSETQ. This CDR3 contains 15 residues. V lost 4 bases to trimming and J lost 1 base; unmatched junction nucleotides: 8. TCRdb's copy holds only in-frame clones and misses some; the assay was immunoSEQ multiplex PCR. The sample yields about 70,000 clones, nearly 95% seen once. The source material was PBMCs. This clonotype originated in a man aged 18 to 30 in good health and CMV-seropositive. This chain joins TRBV5-1 and TRBJ2-7; 7 positions match TRBD2. The CDR3 loop is CASSLRREASYEQYF. CDR3 DNA sequence: TGCGCCAGCAGCCTCAGACGGGAGGCGTCCTACGAGCAGTACTTC.